The 26 T cell receptor beta chains reported below all come from one sample, sequenced in a study of blood T cell repertoires in COVID-19. The protocol was immunoSEQ multiplex PCR, while the TCRdb copy is restricted to in-frame clones and leaves out a portion. The sample contains about 210,000 clones, 65% to 90% of which appear only once. Sequencing was done on a sample of PBMCs or T cells enriched from blood (not recorded which). All receptors come from a woman in her forties or fifties with acute COVID-19.

The chain couples TRBV7-9 to TRBJ2-2; D possibly corresponds to TRBD1 (5 bases). The CDR3 sequence is 14 residues long. CDR1 and CDR2 (germline): SEHNR, FQNEAQ (reference sequence). V lost 5 bases and J lost 6, with 13 bases in between. The CDR3 DNA reads as TGTGCCAGCAGCGCAGGGTTATACCCCGGGGAGCTGTTTTTT. This gives the protein CASSAGLYPGELFF.

V is TRBV20-1 and J is TRBJ2-7; TRBD2 is a possible D gene (5 bases). Germline values: CDR1 DFQATT, CDR2 SNEGSKA (reference sequence). This CDR3 region has 13 residues. Trimming removed 3 bases from V and 2 bases from J, with 11 bases in between. Here the CDR3 reads CSASGSAAYEQYF. CDR3 sequence (DNA): TGCAGTGCTAGTGGTAGCGCAGCCTACGAGCAGTACTTC.

The rearrangement joins TRBV6-4 to TRBJ2-7, with 8 bases identical to TRBD1. The ends lost 3 bases at V and 4 bases at J; junction bases unmatched: 5. Germline V gene lookup returns CDR1 MRHNA and CDR2 SNTAGT. The CDR3 contains 14 residues. CDR3 nucleotides: TGTGCCAGCAGTGAGGGGCAGGGGGCTTACGAGCAGTACTTC. Its translation: CASSEGQGAYEQYF.

This chain joins TRBV2 and TRBJ1-3; D is possibly TRBD1 (6 bases). Germline lookup yields CDR1 SNHLY and CDR2 FYNNEI. Trimming shortened V by 6 bases and J by 0 bases, and 12 bases separated the two germline ends. CDR3 length: 15 amino acids. The DNA of the CDR3 is TGTGCCAGCAGGTTACAGGGCAACTCTGGAAACACCATATATTTT. This translates into CASRLQGNSGNTIYF.

The chain uses TRBV19 and TRBJ1-2, with 7 bases that match TRBD1. Germline V gene sequence: CDR1 LNHDA, CDR2 SQIVND (reference sequence). The CDR3 loop spans 14 amino acids. Trimming at V came to 1 base and at J to 4 bases, leaving 3 bases not matched to a gene. The chain's CDR3 is CASSIVGQPYGYTF. CDR3 nucleotides: TGTGCCAGTAGTATAGTGGGACAGCCCTATGGCTACACCTTC. Full variable domain (remainder filled in from reference TRBV19 and TRBJ1-2): DGGITQSPKYLFRKEGQNVTLSCEQNLNHDAMYWYRQDPGQGLRLIYYSQIVNDFQKGDIAEGYSVSREKKESFPLTVTSAQKNPTAFYLCASSIVGQPYGYTFGSGTRLTVV.

This chain uses TRBV30 with TRBJ1-4, with D tentatively TRBD1 (6 bases). Trimming removed 0 bases from V and 8 bases from J, with 13 bases in between. The CDR3 is 14 amino acids. Per germline, CDR1 GTSNPN and CDR2 SVGIG (reference sequence). The chain's CDR3 is CAWSVQSRGEKLFF. DNA for the CDR3: TGTGCCTGGAGTGTACAGTCCAGGGGCGAAAAACTGTTTTTT. The full variable domain, completed using reference TRBV30 and TRBJ1-4, is SQTIHQWPATLVQPVGSPLSLECTVEGTSNPNLYWYRQAAGRGLQLLFYSVGIGQISSEVPQNLSASRPQDRQFILSSKKLLLSDSGFYLCAWSVQSRGEKLFFGSGTQLSVL.

The chain links TRBV28 to TRBJ2-3, with D maybe TRBD2 (5 bases). Germline V lookup: CDR1 MDHEN, CDR2 SYDVKM. The CDR3 runs to 14 residues. V dropped 3 bases and J dropped 4 bases, with 11 bases sitting between them. In DNA form, the CDR3 reads TGTGCCAGCAGTTTTCGGGGTGGCCCAGATACGCAGTATTTT. Amino acid sequence: CASSFRGGPDTQYF.

The V and J genes are TRBV7-2 and TRBJ2-7; TRBD1 agrees at 7 bases. CDR3 length: 16 amino acids. J gave up 2 bases and V 1 base, and 8 bases lay outside the gene matches. The germline CDR1 and CDR2 sequences are SGHTA and FQGNSA. DNA of the CDR3: TGTGCCAGCAGCTTAGAGTCCGGGACAGAGCCCTACGAGCAGTACTTC. It is translated as CASSLESGTEPYEQYF.

The chain recombines TRBV3-1 (or the pseudogene TRBV3-2) with TRBJ2-5; TRBD1 agrees at 8 bases. CDR3 length: 12 amino acids. The V gene end was trimmed by 8 bases and the J gene end by 5 bases; junction bases not matched to a gene: 4. CDR1 is LGHDT, CDR2 YNNKEL, per germline (reference sequence). CDR3: CASGQGRETQYF. The CDR3 DNA sequence: TGTGCCAGCGGACAGGGTCGGGAGACCCAGTACTTC.

This chain uses TRBV6-5 with TRBJ2-7, with 8 bases matching TRBD1. The CDR3 sequence is 15 residues long. Germline-derived CDR1 and CDR2 are MNHEY and SVGAGI. V trimming: 0 bases; J trimming: 3 bases; junction bases outside the gene matches: 4. The CDR3, as DNA: TGTGCCAGCAGTTACTCGACGGGACAGGTCTACGAGCAGTACTTC. Translating gives CASSYSTGQVYEQYF.

This clone was counted ten times or more. Here the CDR3 DNA reads TGTGCCAGCAGCGTGACAGGGGGCGACTCCTACGAGCAGTACTTC. This gives the protein CASSVTGGDSYEQYF. The rearrangement uses TRBV6-5 and TRBJ2-7, with 10 bases aligning to TRBD1. The CDR3 has 15 amino acids. The J segment lost 0 bases and the V segment lost 6 bases, leaving 5 bases of the junction unmatched. CDR1 is MNHEY and CDR2 is SVGAGI in the germline V gene.

As DNA, the CDR3 is TGTGCCAGCAGCTTGGGGGCGGAGAACTACGAGCAGTACTTC. Protein sequence: CASSLGAENYEQYF. The chain uses TRBV11-2 and TRBJ2-7; a possible D gene is TRBD1 (6 bases). The germline V gene has CDR1 SGHAT and CDR2 FQNNGV. Trimming stripped 3 bases from V and 3 bases from J, with 12 bases between. The CDR3 length is 14 residues.

This rearrangement joins TRBV5-1 to TRBJ1-3; D ambiguous. CDR3 size: 16 residues. Germline V gene sequence: CDR1 SGHRS, CDR2 YFSETQ. V was cut by 0 bases and J by 0 bases, with 10 bases left in between. The CDR3 coding sequence is TGCGCCAGCAGCTTGGCCCCCGGAGTCTCTGGAAACACCATATATTTT. Protein: CASSLAPGVSGNTIYF.

This chain connects TRBV5-6 to TRBJ1-5; D is possibly TRBD1 (6 bases). Germline V gene sequence: CDR1 SGHDT, CDR2 YYEEEE. Trimming pared 3 bases from V and 4 bases from J, leaving 17 bases between. This CDR3 spans 16 amino acids. The CDR3 bases are TGTGCCAGCAGCTCGCGGGGGGCTGGGCATAATCAGCCCCAGCATTTT. It yields the protein CASSSRGAGHNQPQHF.

This clone has a single count. The genes are TRBV7-8 and TRBJ2-7; TRBD1 matches at 9 bases. The germline V gene has CDR1 SGHVS and CDR2 FQNEAQ. V lost 1 base and J lost 3; bases outside the gene matches: 7. The CDR3 sequence is 16 residues long. The CDR3 DNA reads as TGTGCCAGCAGCTTAGGGACCGGGACAGGGAACTACGAGCAGTACTTC. This codes for CASSLGTGTGNYEQYF.

The rearrangement joins TRBV30 to TRBJ1-4, with D maybe TRBD1 (5 bases). CDR1 and CDR2 (germline): GTSNPN, SVGIG (reference sequence). V lost 3 bases to trimming and J lost 10 bases, with 12 bases between them. CDR3 length equals 12 residues. Here the CDR3 DNA reads TGTGCCTGGAGCCGTCAGGGTGGAAAACTGTTTTTT. It yields the protein CAWSRQGGKLFF.

This clone was found many times. The chain links TRBV14 to TRBJ2-7, with TRBD2 identical over 9 bases. Germline assignment: CDR1 SGHDN and CDR2 FVKESK. The CDR3 runs 15 residues. Trimming at V came to 1 base and at J to 2 bases, leaving 3 bases not matched to a gene. The CDR3 nucleotides read TGTGCCAGCAGCCAAGGCCCTAGCGGGACCTACGAGCAGTACTTC. Its translation: CASSQGPSGTYEQYF.

V usage is TRBV5-4 and J usage is TRBJ2-1; D may be TRBD2 (8 bases). Germline CDR1 SGHNT, CDR2 YYREEE (reference sequence). The CDR3 spans 15 residues. V lost 4 bases and J lost 3, with 14 bases in between. CDR3 loop: CASSPGGTVYNEQFF. In nucleotides, the CDR3 is TGTGCCAGCAGCCCGGGGGGGACAGTCTACAATGAGCAGTTCTTC.

The CDR3 region has the DNA TGTGCCAGCAGTCTCGACCCGAGGAGGTACAATGAGCAGTTCTTC. It codes for CASSLDPRRYNEQFF. The chain uses TRBV27 and TRBJ2-1, with a possible D match to TRBD2 (5 bases). Deletions cut 5 bases from V and 4 bases from J, with 15 bases between. The CDR3 totals 15 residues. The germline CDR1 and CDR2 sequences are MNHEY and SMNVEV (reference sequence).

The genes are TRBV2 and TRBJ2-7; 9 bases match TRBD1. The V gene's germline CDR1 is SNHLY and CDR2 FYNNEI. The CDR3 spans 16 residues. The junction had 11 bases not matched to a gene; V was cut back by 2 bases and J by 6 bases. CDR3 amino acids: CASSESAGTGKSEQYF. The DNA for the CDR3 is TGTGCCAGCAGTGAAAGTGCTGGGACAGGGAAGAGCGAGCAGTACTTC.

This chain connects TRBV5-6 to TRBJ1-3, with D perhaps matching TRBD1 (6 bases). Germline V lookup: CDR1 SGHDT, CDR2 YYEEEE. CDR3 length equals 18 residues. Trimming took off 4 bases at V and 0 bases at J, with 20 bases between the two ends. This CDR3 reads CASSLPRFTGSSGNTIYF. The CDR3 bases are TGTGCCAGCAGCCTGCCAAGGTTTACAGGGAGCTCTGGAAACACCATATATTTT.

The chain employs TRBV4-3 and TRBJ1-4; 7 bases fit TRBD1. The CDR3 contains 16 residues. CDR1 is LGHNA, CDR2 YSLEER, per germline. V trimming: 2 bases; J trimming: 8 bases; junction bases outside the gene matches: 11. The CDR3 DNA reads TGCGCCAGCAGCCAAAACCTACAGGGGATACGGGAAAAACTGTTTTTT. It translates to CASSQNLQGIREKLFF.

This chain connects TRBV18 to TRBJ1-6, with D uncertain. The V end lost 3 bases, the J end lost 4 bases, and 7 bases lay between the germline ends. The CDR3 loop spans 14 amino acids. Germline values: CDR1 KGHSH, CDR2 LQKENI. This CDR3 is CASSPAQYNSPLHF. CDR3 nucleotides: TGTGCCAGCTCACCGGCCCAATATAATTCACCCCTCCACTTT.

This rearrangement joins TRBV18 to TRBJ2-3; 10 bases map to TRBD1. Germline CDR1 KGHSH, CDR2 LQKENI. The CDR3 spans 17 residues. Trimming cost V 6 bases and J 1 base; bases outside gene matches: 10. Here the CDR3 reads CASSKTGGDVGTDTQYF. In nucleotides, the CDR3 is TGTGCCAGCTCCAAGACAGGGGGCGACGTGGGCACAGATACGCAGTATTTT.

The chain uses TRBV28 and TRBJ2-5, with D perhaps matching TRBD2 (5 bases). The CDR3 consists of 15 residues. Trimming removed 5 bases at V and 5 bases at J, with 18 bases between. Germline V CDR1 and CDR2: MDHEN, SYDVKM. In nucleotides, the CDR3 is TGTGCCAGCAGTACTATCGGTCGGGGAAGCGAGACCCAGTACTTC. It yields the protein CASSTIGRGSETQYF.

J is TRBJ1-5 and V is TRBV27; TRBD1 agrees at 8 bases. The CDR3 runs to 15 residues. Germline CDR1 and CDR2: MNHEY and SMNVEV (reference sequence). V lost 6 bases to trimming and J lost 2 bases; unmatched junction nucleotides: 6. The CDR3 reads CASSYRGQGNQPQHF. The DNA of the CDR3 is TGTGCCAGCAGCTATCGGGGACAGGGCAATCAGCCCCAGCATTTT.